This T cell receptor beta chain was sequenced during a study of PD-1 blockade in classical Hodgkin lymphoma. Across the study: Nivolumab 3 mg/kg was given intravenously every 2 weeks.

Broader study findings: In newly diagnosed patients, baseline TCR diversity was reportedly below that of healthy donors.

Some clones are missing from TCRdb's copy, which holds only in-frame ones; the method was immunoSEQ multiplex PCR. The table lists approximately 52,000 clones, 73% of them singletons. V gave up 3 bases and J gave up 2 bases, with 6 bases separating them. Per germline, CDR1 KGHSH and CDR2 LQKENI. The CDR3 totals 13 residues. Relapses following autologous stem cell transplantation were seen in all patients, with brentuximab vedotin exposure varying. Of note for this clone: The target antigen is unknown.

Sequencing was performed on peripheral blood mononuclear cells (PBMCs), taken before the second cycle of nivolumab. This receptor was identified in a human donor with classical Hodgkin lymphoma. The chain links TRBV18 to TRBJ2-3; D remains unclear. The CDR3 nucleotides are TGTGCCAGCTCACCGAGGTACACAGATACGCAGTATTTT. Protein: CASSPRYTDTQYF.